Sequencing of this T cell receptor (beta chain) was carried out in a study of CD8+CD57+ T cells in acquired aplastic anemia. Trimming left V 4 bases short and J 7 bases short, with 15 bases between. The germline V gene encodes CDR1 SGHRS and CDR2 YFSETQ. The CDR3 contains 13 residues. The study profiled TCR beta VDJ and CDR3 using genomic DNA as template. TCRdb re-analysed the reads in MiXCR, keeping a single row per CDR3 protein. Counted here are 200,000 or so distinct CDR3 sequences, 60% to 80% occurring once; the ten biggest clones make up about 60%. Patients chosen for sequencing had shown CD8+CD57+ cell expansion by flow cytometry. This clonotype was seen ten or more times.

The sequencing sample was made of sorted CD4+, CD8+, or CD8+CD57+ T cells (not recorded which) from PBMCs. The rearrangement uses TRBV5-1 and TRBJ2-7; the D is unclear. The receptor comes from a human donor with aplastic anemia. The chain's CDR3 is CASSMAGFVEQYF. The CDR3 nucleotides read TGCGCCAGCAGCATGGCCGGGTTCGTGGAGCAGTACTTC.